This record concerns one T cell receptor (beta chain) sequence. Its antigen is currently unknown. Trimming removed 3 bases from V and 0 bases from J, with 9 bases in between. The CDR3 is made up of 14 amino acids. Germline loops: CDR1 LNHDA, CDR2 SQIVND (reference sequence). Each of the patients experienced relapse following autologous stem cell transplantation, and their brentuximab vedotin exposure differed. Profiling relied on immunoSEQ multiplex PCR, and the TCRdb table lists in-frame clones only, not all of them. The table lists 40,000 to 45,000 clones, 65% to 85% of them singletons. The data belong to a study of PD-1 blockade in classical Hodgkin lymphoma. Study summary: It was nivolumab at 3 mg/kg, given intravenously every 2 weeks, that patients received.

Study-level results: Complete responders had baseline diversity similar to newly diagnosed patients. By C4D1 there was a significant rise in CD4+ TCR diversity but not in CD8+ TCR diversity.

The sequencing used peripheral blood mononuclear cells (PBMCs), collected before the second cycle of nivolumab. V usage is TRBV19 and J usage is TRBJ2-7, with D unclear. This clonotype originated in a human donor with classical Hodgkin lymphoma. CDR3 sequence (DNA): TGTGCCAGTAGTATTTCGAGCGTCTCCTACGAGCAGTACTTC. It specifies CASSISSVSYEQYF.